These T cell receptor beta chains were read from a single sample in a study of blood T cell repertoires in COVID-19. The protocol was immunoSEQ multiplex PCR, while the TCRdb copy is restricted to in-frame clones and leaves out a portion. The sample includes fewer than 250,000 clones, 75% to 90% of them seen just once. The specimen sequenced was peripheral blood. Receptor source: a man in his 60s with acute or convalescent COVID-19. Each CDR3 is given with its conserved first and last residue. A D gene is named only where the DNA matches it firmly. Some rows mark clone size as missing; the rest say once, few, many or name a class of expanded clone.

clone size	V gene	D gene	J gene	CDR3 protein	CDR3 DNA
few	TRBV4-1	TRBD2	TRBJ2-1	CASSQVGGGRDNEQFF	TGCGCCAGCAGCCAAGTTGGCGGCGGGAGGGACAATGAGCAGTTCTTC
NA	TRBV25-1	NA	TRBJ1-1	CASIPYGNTEAFF	TGTGCCAGCATACCGTACGGGAACACTGAAGCTTTCTTT
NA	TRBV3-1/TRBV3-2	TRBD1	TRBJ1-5	CASSHSTGRQPQHF	TGTGCCAGCAGTCACTCGACAGGGCGTCAGCCCCAGCATTTT
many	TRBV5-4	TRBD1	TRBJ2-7	CASSLADFRGISYEQYF	TGTGCCAGCAGCTTAGCAGATTTCAGGGGGATTTCCTACGAGCAGTACTTC
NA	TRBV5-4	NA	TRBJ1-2	CASSWEAENYGYTF	TGTGCCAGCAGCTGGGAGGCAGAGAACTATGGCTACACCTTC
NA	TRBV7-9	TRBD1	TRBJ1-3	CASSFGTGEATIYF	TGTGCCAGCAGCTTCGGGACAGGAGAAGCCACCATATATTTT
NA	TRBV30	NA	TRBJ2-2	CAWSSRMSGARTGELFF	TGTGCCTGGAGCTCCCGTATGTCAGGGGCGCGCACCGGGGAGCTGTTTTTT
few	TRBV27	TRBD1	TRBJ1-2	CASSLTGAAGYTF	TGTGCCAGCAGTTTAACAGGGGCCGCTGGCTACACCTTC
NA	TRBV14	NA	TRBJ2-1	CASSQPRGAGVWYNEQFF	TGTGCCAGCAGCCAGCCGAGGGGGGCGGGAGTTTGGTACAATGAGCAGTTCTTC
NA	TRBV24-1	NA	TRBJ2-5	CATRTAPETQYF	TGTGCCACCCGAACAGCCCCAGAGACCCAGTACTTC
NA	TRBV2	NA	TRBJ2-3	CASKGRSTFTDTQYF	TGTGCCAGCAAGGGGAGGTCTACATTCACAGATACGCAGTATTTT
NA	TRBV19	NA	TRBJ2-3	CASSIRPEGTDTQYF	TGTGCCAGTAGTATTCGCCCCGAGGGCACAGATACGCAGTATTTT
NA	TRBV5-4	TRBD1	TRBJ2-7	CASSLAGTGSYEQYF	TGTGCCAGCAGCTTGGCCGGGACAGGGAGTTACGAGCAGTACTTC
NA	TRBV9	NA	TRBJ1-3	CASSVGPGDGGNTIYF	TGTGCCAGCAGCGTAGGTCCCGGGGATGGCGGAAACACCATATATTTT
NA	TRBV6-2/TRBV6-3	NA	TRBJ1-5	CASSLEGDQPQHF	TGTGCCAGCAGTTTGGAGGGAGATCAGCCCCAGCATTTT
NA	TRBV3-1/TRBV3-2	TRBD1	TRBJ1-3	CASSHTGTGLGNTIYF	TGTGCCAGCAGCCACACCGGGACAGGGCTTGGAAACACCATATATTTT
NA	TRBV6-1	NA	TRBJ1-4	CASSEARGGDEKLFF	TGTGCCAGCAGTGAAGCAAGGGGAGGAGATGAAAAACTGTTTTTT
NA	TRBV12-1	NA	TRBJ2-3	CASSLLRGLTDTQYF	TGTGCCAGCAGCTTACTCAGGGGTCTCACAGATACGCAGTATTTT
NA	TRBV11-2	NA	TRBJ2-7	CASSLGEFYEQYF	TGTGCCAGCAGCTTAGGAGAGTTTTACGAGCAGTACTTC
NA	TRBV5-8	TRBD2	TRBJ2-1	CASSLGLAGGYNEQFF	TGTGCCAGCAGCCTGGGACTAGCGGGAGGGTACAATGAGCAGTTCTTC
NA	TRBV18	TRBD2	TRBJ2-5	CASSPRGTSGETQYF	TGTGCCAGCTCACCACGCGGGACTAGCGGGGAGACCCAGTACTTC
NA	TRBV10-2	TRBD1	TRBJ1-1	CASRSGGAGTEAFF	TGCGCCAGCAGATCAGGGGGCGCAGGAACTGAAGCTTTCTTT
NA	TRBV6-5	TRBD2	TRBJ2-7	CASSSVRERGTYEQYF	TGTGCCAGCAGTTCCGTGAGGGAGCGGGGAACCTACGAGCAGTACTTC
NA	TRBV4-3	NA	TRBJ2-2	CASSQDLGGANTGELFF	TGCGCCAGCAGCCAAGATCTGGGCGGGGCGAACACCGGGGAGCTGTTTTTT
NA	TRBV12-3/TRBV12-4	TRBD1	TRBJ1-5	CASRATGDQPQHF	TGTGCCAGCAGGGCAACAGGGGATCAGCCCCAGCATTTT
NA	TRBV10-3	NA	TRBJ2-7	CAISESGAVLEQYF	TGTGCCATCAGTGAGTCTGGGGCAGTCCTCGAGCAGTACTTC
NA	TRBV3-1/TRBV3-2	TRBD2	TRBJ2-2	CASSSRAGLAAGELFF	TGTGCCAGCAGCTCCAGGGCGGGACTAGCGGCCGGGGAGCTGTTTTTT
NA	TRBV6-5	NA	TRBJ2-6	CASRDSISGANVLTF	TGTGCCAGCAGGGACAGCATCTCTGGGGCCAACGTCCTGACTTTC
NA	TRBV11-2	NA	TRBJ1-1	CASSLRQLNTEAFF	TGTGCCAGCAGCTTAAGACAGCTGAACACTGAAGCTTTCTTT
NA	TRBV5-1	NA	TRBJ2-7	CASSLGGVSYEQYF	TGCGCCAGCAGCTTGGGTGGAGTAAGCTACGAGCAGTACTTC
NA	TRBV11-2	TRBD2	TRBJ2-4	CASSLRTTSGNKNIQYF	TGTGCCAGCAGCTTACGGACCACTAGCGGGAACAAAAACATTCAGTACTTC
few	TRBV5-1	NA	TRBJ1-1	CASSYVHRGSEAFF	TGCGCCAGCAGCTACGTTCATAGGGGGTCTGAAGCTTTCTTT
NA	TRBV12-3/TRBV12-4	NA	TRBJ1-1	CASSRGGGTEAFF	TGTGCCAGCAGTAGGGGTGGAGGGACTGAAGCTTTCTTT
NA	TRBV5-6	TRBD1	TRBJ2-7	CASSLTGNRYEQYF	TGTGCCAGCAGCCTGACAGGGAACCGATACGAGCAGTACTTC
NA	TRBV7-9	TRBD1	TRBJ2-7	CASSLVPGQGRERPGGQYF	TGTGCCAGCAGCTTAGTCCCGGGACAGGGGAGGGAAAGGCCCGGTGGGCAGTACTTC
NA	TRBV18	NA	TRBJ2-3	CASSPGSSDTQYF	TGTGCCAGCTCACCGGGCAGTTCGGATACGCAGTATTTT
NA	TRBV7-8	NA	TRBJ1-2	CASSLIGSRGANYGYTF	TGTGCCAGCAGCTTAATCGGGTCTCGGGGGGCGAACTATGGCTACACCTTC
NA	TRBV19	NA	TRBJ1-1	CASSILGGTDTEAFF	TGTGCCAGTAGTATATTGGGGGGGACGGACACTGAAGCTTTCTTT
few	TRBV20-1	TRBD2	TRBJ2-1	CSASATSGDYNEQFF	TGCAGTGCTAGTGCGACTAGCGGGGATTACAATGAGCAGTTCTTC
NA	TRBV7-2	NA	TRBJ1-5	CASSSGGFSNQPQHF	TGTGCCAGCAGCTCCGGGGGATTCAGCAATCAGCCCCAGCATTTT
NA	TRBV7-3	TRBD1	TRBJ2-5	CASSRTGDTQYF	TGTGCCAGCAGCCGGACAGGGGACACCCAGTACTTC
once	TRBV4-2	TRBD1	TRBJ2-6	CASSQGTGDGANVLTF	TGTGCCAGCAGCCAGGGGACAGGGGACGGGGCCAACGTCCTGACTTTC
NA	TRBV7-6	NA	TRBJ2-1	CASSPSMSGGYNEQFF	TGTGCCAGCAGCCCATCTATGTCCGGCGGCTACAATGAGCAGTTCTTC
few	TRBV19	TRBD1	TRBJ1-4	CASTNSMRTGNDEKLFF	TGTGCCAGTACCAATTCTATGCGGACAGGGAATGATGAAAAACTGTTTTTT
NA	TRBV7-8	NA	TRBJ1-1	CASSLVYVNTEAFF	TGTGCCAGCAGCTTAGTTTATGTGAACACTGAAGCTTTCTTT
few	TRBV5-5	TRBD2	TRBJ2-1	CASSLSLAGIGTGYNEQFF	TGTGCCAGCAGCTTGTCACTAGCGGGAATTGGGACGGGATACAATGAGCAGTTCTTC
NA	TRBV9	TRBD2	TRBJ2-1	CASSATSGTYNEQFF	TGTGCCAGCAGCGCTACTAGCGGGACATACAATGAGCAGTTCTTC
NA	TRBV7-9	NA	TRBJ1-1	CASSPHTGRTEAFF	TGTGCCAGCAGTCCCCACACAGGGAGAACTGAAGCTTTCTTT
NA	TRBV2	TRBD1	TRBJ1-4	CASRRTGAGGNEKLFF	TGTGCCAGCAGGAGGACAGGGGCAGGGGGTAATGAAAAACTGTTTTTT
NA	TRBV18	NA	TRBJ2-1	CASSPDSGRNEQFF	TGTGCCAGCTCACCAGATAGCGGTAGGAATGAGCAGTTCTTC
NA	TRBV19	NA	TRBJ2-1	CASNRGLRGGRAYNEQFF	TGTGCCAGTAACCGGGGGTTGCGGGGAGGACGGGCCTACAATGAGCAGTTCTTC
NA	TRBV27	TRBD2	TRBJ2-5	CASNSLIAGGPETQYF	TGTGCCAGCAATTCCTTAATAGCGGGGGGGCCGGAGACCCAGTACTTC
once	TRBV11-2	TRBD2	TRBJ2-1	CASSGLRGLAVSRQFF	TGTGCCAGCAGCGGACTCCGGGGACTAGCGGTCTCAAGGCAGTTCTTC
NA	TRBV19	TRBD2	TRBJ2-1	CASSIAGGGYNEQFF	TGTGCCAGTAGCATAGCGGGAGGCGGGTACAATGAGCAGTTCTTC
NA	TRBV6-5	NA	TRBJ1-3	CASSRQVRSGNTIYF	TGTGCCAGCAGTCGACAGGTTCGCTCTGGAAACACCATATATTTT
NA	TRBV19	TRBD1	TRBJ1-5	CASRETGGNQPQHF	TGTGCCAGTAGAGAGACAGGGGGCAATCAGCCCCAGCATTTT
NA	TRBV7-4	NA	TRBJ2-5	CASSLESGQETQYF	TGTGCCAGCAGCTTAGAAAGCGGCCAAGAGACCCAGTACTTC
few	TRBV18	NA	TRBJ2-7	CASSPGRPSYEQYF	TGTGCCAGCTCACCGGGCAGGCCCTCCTACGAGCAGTACTTC
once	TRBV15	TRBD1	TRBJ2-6	CATSRDRGLPGANVLTF	TGTGCCACCAGCCGGGACAGGGGGCTTCCCGGGGCCAACGTCCTGACTTTC